The rows below give T cell receptor beta chains drawn from one sample of a study of shared clonotypes between healthy human individuals. This table comes from immunoSEQ multiplex PCR, and its TCRdb copy is limited to in-frame clones, with some not included. The repertoire holds roughly 2.5 million clones, with about 92% as singletons. Sequenced material: naive CD4+ T cells sorted from blood. These receptors originate from a man younger than 35 in good health. CDR3s include the opening cysteine and the closing phenylalanine or tryptophan. The order of the fields is J gene, V gene, CDR3 protein.

TRBJ1-4 | TRBV5-1 | CASSLDREKLFF
TRBJ1-1 | TRBV15 | CAHPLGRNTEAFF
TRBJ2-5 | TRBV7-2 | CASSSGSPGGTETQYF
TRBJ2-1 | TRBV12-5 | CASGRGTGGQFF
TRBJ2-7 | TRBV5-4 | CASSSFGQASYEQYF
TRBJ2-1 | TRBV9 | CASSVATHSSYNEQFF
TRBJ1-1 | TRBV19 | CASSAGVRGTEAFF
TRBJ2-5 | TRBV5-8 | CASRPGRGEVGQETQYF
TRBJ2-5 | TRBV11-2 | CASSLDPMRWETQYF
TRBJ2-2 | TRBV4-1 | CASRTPGGPGGGELFF
TRBJ1-2 | TRBV5-1 | CASSLGGYGHNYGYTF
TRBJ2-2 | TRBV2 | CASEPLSNTGELFF
TRBJ2-3 | TRBV10-1 | CASSAGALMGTDTQYF
TRBJ2-6 | TRBV7-8 | CASSLELGSGANVLTF
TRBJ2-3 | TRBV7-2 | CASSLAGLAGGTDTQYF
TRBJ2-3 | TRBV11-2 | CASSSRDTQYF
TRBJ2-4 | TRBV19 | CASNSGQLAKNIQYF
TRBJ1-2 | TRBV27 | CASSLDRGIGLGGYTF
TRBJ2-5 | TRBV5-5 | CASSPVAGGLGETQYF
TRBJ2-7 | TRBV14 | CASSPGGGEPKEQYF
TRBJ1-2 | TRBV28 | CASSSWTAEAYGYTF
TRBJ2-7 | TRBV5-5 | CASSLGGLKTYEQYF
TRBJ2-1 | TRBV11-2 | CASSLAGGVQFF
TRBJ1-2 | TRBV5-5 | CASIPGADRYGYTF
TRBJ1-5 | TRBV7-9 | CASSQGQLAGTQHF
TRBJ2-5 | TRBV21-1 | CASSIRRGPQETQYF
TRBJ2-3 | TRBV2 | CASSPGLPGQGTDTQYF
TRBJ1-5 | TRBV27 | CASSWDPAYQPQHF
TRBJ2-7 | TRBV7-9 | CASSLRGGYEQYF
TRBJ2-7 | TRBV19 | CATKDQSEYEQYF
TRBJ2-5 | TRBV28 | CATGLAPPETQYF
TRBJ1-4 | TRBV6-1 | CASSEPSGGEKLFF
TRBJ1-2 | TRBV9 | CASSVDGTRYGYTF
TRBJ1-1 | TRBV7-2 | CASSLAGHGTEAFF
TRBJ1-2 | TRBV6-6 | CASSYPGSEGGYGYTF
TRBJ1-1 | TRBV27 | CASSLGRERGNTEAFF
TRBJ2-3 | TRBV6-1 | CASSARHTDTQYF
TRBJ1-6 | TRBV10-2 | CASSESKGIKNSPLHF
TRBJ2-7 | TRBV12-5 | CASGSLGQSSYEQYF
TRBJ2-7 | TRBV18 | CASSSSMLSYEQYF
TRBJ2-5 | TRBV12-5 | CASGPGRGLAETQYF
TRBJ2-7 | TRBV5-1 | CASSLGSTNYEQYF